The rows below give T cell receptor beta chains drawn from one sample of a study of post-analysis software for immune sequencing data. TCRdb analysed the PCR reads with MiXCR anew, one entry per CDR3 protein. The top ten clones hold about 4.5% of a sample with about 820,000 distinct CDR3 sequences, approximately 57% of them seen once. Specimen: blood. Receptors were obtained from a girl aged 5 to 17 with multiple sclerosis. CDR3s include the opening cysteine and the closing phenylalanine or tryptophan. A D gene is named only where the DNA matches it firmly. The size field is filled for only some rows; it gives once, few, many or a size class.

.	TRBV2	.	TRBJ2-3	TGTGCCAGCATATTAACGACGGCAGATACGCAGTATTTT	CASILTTADTQYF
.	TRBV7-8	.	TRBJ1-1	TGTGCCAGCAGCTTAGCGAAGAGGACTTCTTATGAAGCTTTCTTT	CASSLAKRTSYEAFF
.	TRBV6-6	.	TRBJ1-5	TGTGCCAGCAGTTACTGGGCTTCAGCCACGTTCTTTCAGCCCCAGCATTTT	CASSYWASATFFQPQHF
.	TRBV9	.	TRBJ2-7	TGTGCCAGCAGCGTAGAAGGACGAAACACCTACGAGCAGTACTTC	CASSVEGRNTYEQYF
.	TRBV6-5	few	TRBJ1-2	TGTGCCAGCAGTCCTATTACAGGCAGAGTCTATGGCTACACCTTC	CASSPITGRVYGYTF
.	TRBV6-6	many	TRBJ2-1	TGTGCCAGCAGGATTAGCGTCAATGAGCAGTTCTTC	CASRISVNEQFF
.	TRBV15	.	TRBJ1-5	TGTGCCACCGTTGACGAAAATAGCAATCAGCCCCAGCATTTT	CATVDENSNQPQHF
.	TRBV29-1	few	TRBJ2-1	TGCAGCGTACACCAGGCTTACAATGAGCAGTTCTTC	CSVHQAYNEQFF
.	TRBV10-1	few	TRBJ2-3	TGCGCCAGCAGTGAGTCGGGGGCGGGAGCCGATCGTGATACGCAGTATTTT	CASSESGAGADRDTQYF
.	TRBV29-1	.	TRBJ1-1	TGCAGCGTCCAGACTAGACAGGACGGAGCTTTCTTT	CSVQTRQDGAFF
.	TRBV20-1	.	TRBJ2-3	TGCAGTGCTAGATCCTTGGATCGGACAGATACGCAGTATTTT	CSARSLDRTDTQYF
.	TRBV29-1	.	TRBJ2-5	TGCAGCGTTGGGGACCGTCGGTACCAAGAGACCCAGTACTTC	CSVGDRRYQETQYF
TRBD1	TRBV10-3	.	TRBJ2-7	TGTGCCATCAGTGAGGCCCCAGGACAGGTATTCTACGAGCAGTACTTC	CAISEAPGQVFYEQYF
.	TRBV29-1	.	TRBJ2-5	TGCAGCGTAGCGGGACAGCCACAAGAGACCCAGTACTTC	CSVAGQPQETQYF
TRBD2	TRBV7-3	.	TRBJ2-4	TGTGCCAGCAGCTTAACGATGGGGGAGGGAACAAACATTCAGTACTTC	CASSLTMGEGTNIQYF
.	TRBV5-1	once	TRBJ2-7	TGCGCCAGCAGCTTGGCGTCCTACACCACCTCCTACGAGCAGTACTTC	CASSLASYTTSYEQYF
.	TRBV7-9	once	TRBJ2-3	TGTGCCAGCAGCCGATCGGTTGGTACAGATACGCAGTATTTT	CASSRSVGTDTQYF
.	TRBV7-9	.	TRBJ2-1	TGTGCCAGCAGCATAAGACTAGACCTCCCCTACAATGAGCAGTTCTTC	CASSIRLDLPYNEQFF
.	TRBV11-2	.	TRBJ2-5	TGTGCCAGCAAGATAAGGGGGGGTCCCTACCAAGAGACCCAGTACTTC	CASKIRGGPYQETQYF
TRBD2	TRBV4-1	few	TRBJ2-5	TGCGCCAGCAGCGCACTAGCGGGAAATCCAGAGACCCAGTACTTC	CASSALAGNPETQYF
.	TRBV20-1	few	TRBJ1-1	TGCAGTGCTAGGGACACAGGGACGAACACTGAAGCTTTCTTT	CSARDTGTNTEAFF
TRBD1	TRBV24-1	once	TRBJ2-1	TGTGCCACCAGTGTCTCCGACAGGGCCCCCTTCAATGAGCAGTTCTTC	CATSVSDRAPFNEQFF
.	TRBV20-1	.	TRBJ1-1	TGCAGTGCTGCCGACCCGGGGGACACTGAAGCTTTCTTT	CSAADPGDTEAFF
.	TRBV7-8	.	TRBJ2-6	TGTGCCAGCAGCTTAGTCCGGACCCTAAGCTCTGGGGCCAACGTCCTGACTTTC	CASSLVRTLSSGANVLTF
.	TRBV5-5	.	TRBJ2-7	TGTGCCAGCAGCCCGCCCCACTACAGGGCGGAGGAGCAGTACTTC	CASSPPHYRAEEQYF
TRBD2	TRBV20-1	.	TRBJ2-1	TGCAGTGCTCAGAAATTGGGGGGGGGGAGGGGATTTGGTGAGCAGTTCTTC	CSAQKLGGGRGFGEQFF
TRBD1	TRBV7-2	.	TRBJ1-4	TGTGCCAGCAGCTTAAACAGGGGGGATGAAAAACTGTTTTTT	CASSLNRGDEKLFF
.	TRBV7-2	few	TRBJ1-1	TGTGCCAGCAGCTTAGTCCCTAGGAACACTGAAGCTTTCTTT	CASSLVPRNTEAFF
.	TRBV29-1	few	TRBJ2-3	TGCAGCGTTGAAGGGGCCTCCGGAGAATACTCAGATACGCAGTATTTT	CSVEGASGEYSDTQYF
.	TRBV18	.	TRBJ1-1	TGTGCCAGCTCACCAGGCAACTCGAACACTGAAGCTTTCTTT	CASSPGNSNTEAFF
TRBD2	TRBV28	.	TRBJ2-1	TGTGCCAGCAGTTTAACCAAGCGGGACCCCGGCTACAATGAGCAGTTCTTC	CASSLTKRDPGYNEQFF
TRBD1	TRBV11-2	.	TRBJ2-7	TGTGCCAGCAGCCCACTCGGGGGACAGGATTACTACGAGCAGTACTTC	CASSPLGGQDYYEQYF
TRBD1	TRBV20-1	.	TRBJ1-5	TGCAGTGCTAGTTCCGACAGGGGGGGGAATCAGCCCCAGCATTTT	CSASSDRGGNQPQHF
TRBD2	TRBV5-1	.	TRBJ2-7	TGCGCCAGCAGCCGACTAGCGGGAGTTGTCGAGCAGTACTTC	CASSRLAGVVEQYF
.	TRBV10-3	.	TRBJ2-7	TGTGCCATCAGTGAGCGGGACTCCTACGAGCAGTACTTC	CAISERDSYEQYF
.	TRBV5-1	.	TRBJ2-5	TGCGCCAGCGAGGGCGCGGAACAACAGACCCAGTACTTC	CASEGAEQQTQYF
.	TRBV6-6	once	TRBJ1-1	TGTGCCAGCAGTTACGGGGGCGCGGGCGCTGAAGCTTTCTTT	CASSYGGAGAEAFF
.	TRBV20-1	few	TRBJ2-1	TGCAGTGCTAGATTAACCGGGACAAGTAATGAGCAGTTCTTC	CSARLTGTSNEQFF
.	TRBV6-1	.	TRBJ1-5	TGTGCCACTAAAGGACAGCATAGCAATCAGCCCCAGCATTTT	CATKGQHSNQPQHF
.	TRBV5-6	.	TRBJ1-1	TGTGCCAGCCGTAGTGGGGGGTACACTGAAGCTTTCTTT	CASRSGGYTEAFF
TRBD2	TRBV7-9	.	TRBJ2-7	TGTGCCAGCAGCCCCGATTTGCGGGGGGTGACCTACGAGCAGTACTTC	CASSPDLRGVTYEQYF
.	TRBV5-1	.	TRBJ2-7	TGCGCCAGCAGCTTGGATGGTAGCTCCACGCAGTACTTC	CASSLDGSSTQYF
.	TRBV7-8	.	TRBJ2-1	TGTGCCAGCAGCTTATTTCGCCTAAATGAGCAGTTCTTC	CASSLFRLNEQFF